This T cell receptor (beta chain) was profiled in a study of neurological immune-mediated disorders. This clonotype was detected a few times. Its antigen is currently unknown. TCRdb re-called the 5' RACE reads with MiXCR, one entry per CDR3 protein. The sample includes around 47,000 distinct CDR3 sequences, roughly 21% of them seen just once. Trimming removed 3 bases from V and 5 bases from J; junction bases left unmatched: 7. Germline CDR1 and CDR2: MDHEN and SYDVKM. The CDR3 sequence is 15 residues long. Study conclusions and caveats: HTLV-1-associated myelopathy had the most TCR clonal expansion, whereas multiple sclerosis had the least (lower than in healthy controls).

Time point of the sample: technical triplicate 3. 2 million PBMCs stored at -80 C were the source of the unsorted libraries. This sequence joins TRBV28 and TRBJ2-1; 7 bases agree with TRBD2. The sequence derives from a man between 60 and 75 years old with HTLV-1-associated myelopathy (HAM/TSP). Specimen: PBMCs. In DNA, the CDR3 is TGTGCCAGCAGTTTCGGGAGGAGACATAACAATGAGCAGTTCTTC. It codes for CASSFGRRHNNEQFF. Looking up the rest from reference TRBV28 and TRBJ2-1 gives the full variable domain: DVKVTQSSRYLVKRTGEKVFLECVQDMDHENMFWYRQDPGLGLRLIYFSYDVKMKEKGDIPEGYSVSREKKERFSLILESASTNQTSMYLCASSFGRRHNNEQFFGPGTRLTVL.